In this sample, the clone carrying this T cell receptor (beta chain) turned up a few times. Assay used: immunoSEQ multiplex PCR; TCRdb lists only in-frame clones, some missing. There are about 250,000 clones in the sample; 65% to 90% occur only once, and around 1.7% lies in the top ten. Symptom resolution, clearance, or two negative PCRs marked donors in Cohort 3 as recovered. These data originate in a study of blood T cell repertoires in COVID-19. Study-wide context: Both acute and convalescent COVID-19 samples were obtained from the United States, Italy and Spain. T cells, B-cell-depleted T cells, or PBMCs provided the cDNA or gDNA that served as material.

The CDR3 runs 15 residues. Trimming at V came to 4 bases and at J to 0 bases, leaving 5 bases not matched to a gene. Germline CDR1 reads SNHLY; CDR2 reads FYNNEI. Sequencing used PBMCs or T cells enriched from blood (not recorded which). V gene TRBV2 combines with J gene TRBJ2-7, with 8 bases aligning to TRBD2. The TCR sequence derives from a man between 35 and 55 years old who had recovered from COVID-19. CDR3 bases: TGTGCCAGCAGTGGGACTAGCTCGGGCTCCTACGAGCAGTACTTC. It specifies CASSGTSSGSYEQYF.